The 17 T cell receptor beta chains presented below share a single source sample, sequenced in a study of shared clonotypes between healthy human individuals. The assay was immunoSEQ multiplex PCR, and TCRdb's table has in-frame clones only and misses some. The sample records around 2.5 million clones, over 85% being singletons. The sample comprised naive CD4+ T cells from PBMCs. Subset given: CD45RA+ positively selected. The receptor set was obtained from a man aged 18 to 35 in good health. Some clones in this sample may be carry-over from other donors' samples.

The V gene is TRBV7-3, the J gene TRBJ1-1, with a possible D match to TRBD1 (5 bases). Germline V lookup: CDR1 SGHTA, CDR2 FQGTGA. The CDR3 consists of 17 residues. V was clipped by 5 bases and J by 0 bases, with 19 bases between them. CDR3 in amino acids: CASSPGHSLFMNTEAFF. DNA of the CDR3: TGTGCCAGCAGCCCAGGACACTCTCTCTTCATGAACACTGAAGCTTTCTTT.

The J gene is TRBJ2-2, the V gene TRBV29-1, with 11 bases lining up with TRBD1. Germline V gene data show CDR1 as SQVTM and CDR2 as ANQGSEA. Losses at the gene ends were 7 bases for V and 8 bases for J; bases not matched to a gene: 6. The CDR3 has 13 amino acids. The CDR3 loop is CSGRTGGMGELFF. DNA of the CDR3: TGCAGCGGAAGGACAGGGGGCATGGGGGAGCTGTTTTTT.

The rearrangement links TRBV9 to TRBJ1-5; D is unresolved. In germline, CDR1 is SGDLS, CDR2 YYNGEE. Trimming stripped 4 bases from V and 6 bases from J, with 14 bases between. The CDR3 is 14 residues long. In DNA form, the CDR3 reads TGTGCCAGCAGCACGGGTGCAGGCGGTCAGCCCCAGCATTTT. Its translation is CASSTGAGGQPQHF.

The V call is TRBV6-5, the J call TRBJ2-1, with TRBD2 identical over 10 bases. V lost 5 bases and J lost 10; bases outside the gene matches: 5. Germline-derived CDR1 and CDR2 are MNHEY and SVGAGI. The CDR3 spans 13 residues. CDR3 in amino acids: CASSGQLAGEQFF. As DNA, the CDR3 is TGTGCCAGCAGTGGACAACTAGCGGGAGAGCAGTTCTTC.

The V call is TRBV30, the J call TRBJ2-3; D unresolved. Germline-derived CDR1 and CDR2 are GTSNPN and SVGIG (reference sequence). The CDR3 runs 13 residues. V was trimmed by 4 bases and J by 7 bases, leaving 15 bases between them. As DNA, the CDR3 is TGTGCCTGGATTCGAGCCTCCCCTAATACGCAGTATTTT. Amino acid sequence: CAWIRASPNTQYF. The whole variable domain, remainder taken from reference TRBV30 and TRBJ2-3, is SQTIHQWPATLVQPVGSPLSLECTVEGTSNPNLYWYRQAAGRGLQLLFYSVGIGQISSEVPQNLSASRPQDRQFILSSKKLLLSDSGFYLCAWIRASPNTQYFGPGTRLTVL.

To note about this clone: At one boundary the junction diverges from the germline segment, which might be a read error. This chain connects TRBV7-9 to TRBJ1-1; unclear D gene. This CDR3 is built from 15 residues. Per germline, CDR1 SEHNR and CDR2 FQNEAQ (reference sequence). CDR3 sequence (DNA): TGTGCCAGCAGCTCTCCAAACCCGGGGAACGCTGAAGCTTTCTTT. It yields the protein CASSSPNPGNAEAFF.

This rearrangement joins TRBV18 to TRBJ1-2; the D is unclear. Trimming pared 4 bases from V and 2 bases from J, leaving 11 bases between. Germline V gene lookup returns CDR1 KGHSH and CDR2 LQKENI. There are 14 residues in the CDR3. As DNA, the CDR3 is TGTGCCAGCTCACTGATGAATCAGAACTATGGCTACACCTTC. This sequence encodes CASSLMNQNYGYTF.

This clone was picked up a small number of times. The V call is TRBV5-1, the J call TRBJ2-5, with D hard to call. Per germline, CDR1 SGHRS and CDR2 YFSETQ. The length of the CDR3 is 14 residues. The ends were cut back, 0 bases at V and 4 bases at J, with 10 bases in the middle. In DNA, the CDR3 is TGCGCCAGCAGCTTGGAATCCTACGGAGAGACCCAGTACTTC. This gives the protein CASSLESYGETQYF.

V gene TRBV18 combines with J gene TRBJ2-7, with 7 bases aligning to TRBD1. The CDR3 spans 14 residues. Germline V gives CDR1 KGHSH, CDR2 LQKENI. With V trimmed by 5 bases and J by 2 bases, 6 bases remained unmatched. Here the CDR3 DNA reads TGTGCCAGCTCAGGACCGGGACAGACCTACGAGCAGTACTTC. This codes for CASSGPGQTYEQYF.

This clone was recorded a few times. The V call is TRBV2, the J call TRBJ2-2, with D possibly being TRBD1 (6 bases). Trimming cost V 7 bases and J 4 bases, with 7 bases left between them. The CDR3 sequence is 12 residues long. Germline loops: CDR1 SNHLY, CDR2 FYNNEI. CDR3 DNA sequence: TGTGCCAGCACAGGGGTCACCGGGGAGCTGTTTTTT. Translating it yields CASTGVTGELFF.

V is TRBV10-3 and J is TRBJ2-3, with D perhaps matching TRBD2 (6 bases). CDR3 length: 14 residues. Germline assignment: CDR1 ENHRY and CDR2 SYGVKD. V gave up 11 bases and J gave up 4 bases, with 19 bases separating them. DNA of the CDR3: TGTGCCGCCGGGGGTGAGGGTGGGTCAGATACGCAGTATTTT. It encodes CAAGGEGGSDTQYF.

J is TRBJ2-2 and V is TRBV7-3, with 11 nucleotides matching TRBD1. The CDR3 is 17 amino acids. With V trimmed by 5 bases and J by 2 bases, 7 bases remained unmatched. Looked up from germline, CDR1 is SGHTA and CDR2 is FQGTGA. The DNA of the CDR3 is TGTGCCAGCAGCCTCTACGGACAGGGGGCTAACACCGGGGAGCTGTTTTTT. Translating gives CASSLYGQGANTGELFF.

The chain has TRBV4-3 and TRBJ2-7; 10 bases match TRBD1. This CDR3 contains 15 residues. Per the germline V gene, CDR1 is LGHNA and CDR2 is YSLEER. J was trimmed by 12 bases and V by 4 bases; bases with no gene match: 15. CDR3: CASSPAKGQGYSVYF. The DNA of the CDR3 is TGCGCCAGCAGCCCAGCAAAGGGACAGGGGTACAGTGTGTACTTC.

This chain links TRBV7-8 with TRBJ1-4; TRBD1 is a possible D gene (5 bases). This CDR3 has 16 residues. Germline V gene sequence: CDR1 SGHVS, CDR2 FQNEAQ. V gave up 4 bases and J gave up 0 bases, with 12 bases separating them. CDR3: CASSSPRGATNEKLFF. The DNA for the CDR3 is TGTGCCAGCAGCTCCCCCCGGGGGGCAACTAATGAAAAACTGTTTTTT.

This chain uses TRBV5-1 with TRBJ2-3; D is possibly TRBD2 (5 bases). V dropped 5 bases and J dropped 0 bases, with 13 bases sitting between them. Germline V lookup: CDR1 SGHRS, CDR2 YFSETQ. The CDR3 length is 15 residues. In DNA form, the CDR3 reads TGCGCCAGCAGTCCCGGAGGTATTAGCACAGATACGCAGTATTTT. It encodes CASSPGGISTDTQYF.

The chain uses TRBV19 and TRBJ1-2; D remains ambiguous. The CDR3 contains 15 residues. In germline, CDR1 is LNHDA, CDR2 SQIVND (reference sequence). Trimming removed 3 bases at V and 0 bases at J, with 11 bases between. The DNA of the CDR3 is TGTGCCAGTAGTATTCGCCGGGGAGCTAACTATGGCTACACCTTC. Its protein is CASSIRRGANYGYTF.

This sequence joins TRBV27 and TRBJ1-2; tentatively, D is TRBD1 (6 bases). There are 14 residues in the CDR3. Between the trimmed V and J ends, which lost 4 bases and 8 bases, there was a span of 17 bases. Germline V gives CDR1 MNHEY, CDR2 SMNVEV (reference sequence). The CDR3 reads CASSSQQGLGGYTF. For the CDR3, the DNA is TGTGCCAGCAGTTCCCAACAGGGTCTAGGGGGCTACACCTTC.